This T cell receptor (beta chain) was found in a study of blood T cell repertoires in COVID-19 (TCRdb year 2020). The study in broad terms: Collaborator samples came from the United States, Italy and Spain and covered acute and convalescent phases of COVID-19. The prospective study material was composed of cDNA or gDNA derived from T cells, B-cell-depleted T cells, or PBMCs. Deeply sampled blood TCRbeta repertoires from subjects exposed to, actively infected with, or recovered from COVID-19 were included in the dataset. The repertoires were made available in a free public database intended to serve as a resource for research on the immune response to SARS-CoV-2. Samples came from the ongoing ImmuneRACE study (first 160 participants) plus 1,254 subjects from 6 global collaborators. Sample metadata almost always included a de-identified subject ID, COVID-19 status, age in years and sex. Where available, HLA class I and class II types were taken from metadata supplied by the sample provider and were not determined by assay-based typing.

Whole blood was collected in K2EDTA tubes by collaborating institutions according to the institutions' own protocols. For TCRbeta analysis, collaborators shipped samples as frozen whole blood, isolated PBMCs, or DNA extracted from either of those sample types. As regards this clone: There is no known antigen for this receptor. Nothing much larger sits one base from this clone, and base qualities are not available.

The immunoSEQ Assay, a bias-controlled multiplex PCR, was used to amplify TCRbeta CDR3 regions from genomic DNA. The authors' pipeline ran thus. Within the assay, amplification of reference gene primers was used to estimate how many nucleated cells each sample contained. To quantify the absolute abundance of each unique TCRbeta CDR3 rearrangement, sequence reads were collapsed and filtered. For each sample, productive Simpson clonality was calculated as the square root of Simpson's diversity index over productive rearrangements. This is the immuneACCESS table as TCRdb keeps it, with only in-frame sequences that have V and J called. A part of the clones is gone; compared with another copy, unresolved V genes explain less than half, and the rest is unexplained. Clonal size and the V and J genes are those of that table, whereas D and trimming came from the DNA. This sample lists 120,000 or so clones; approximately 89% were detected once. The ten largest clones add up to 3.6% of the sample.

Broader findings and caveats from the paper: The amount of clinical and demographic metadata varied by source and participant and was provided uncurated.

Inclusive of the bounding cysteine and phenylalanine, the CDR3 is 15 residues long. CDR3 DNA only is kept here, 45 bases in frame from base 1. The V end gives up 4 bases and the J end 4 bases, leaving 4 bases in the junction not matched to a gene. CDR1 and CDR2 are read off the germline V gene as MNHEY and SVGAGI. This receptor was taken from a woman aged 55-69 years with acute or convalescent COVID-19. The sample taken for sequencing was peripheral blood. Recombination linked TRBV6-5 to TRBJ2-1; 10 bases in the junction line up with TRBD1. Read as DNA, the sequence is TGTGCCAGCAGTTCCGGGACAGGGGATTACAATGAGCAGTTCTTC. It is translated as CASSSGTGDYNEQFF.